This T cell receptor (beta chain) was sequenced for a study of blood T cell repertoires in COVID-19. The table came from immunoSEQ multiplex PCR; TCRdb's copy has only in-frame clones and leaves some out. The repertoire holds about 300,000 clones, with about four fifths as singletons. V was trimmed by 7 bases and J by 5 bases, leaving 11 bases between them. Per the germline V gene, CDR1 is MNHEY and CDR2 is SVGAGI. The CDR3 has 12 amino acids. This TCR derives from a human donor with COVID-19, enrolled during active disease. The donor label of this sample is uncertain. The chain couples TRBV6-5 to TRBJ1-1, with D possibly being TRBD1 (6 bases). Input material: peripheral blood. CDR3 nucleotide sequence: TGTGCCAGCACCACAGGGTATACTGAAGCTTTCTTT. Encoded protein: CASTTGYTEAFF.